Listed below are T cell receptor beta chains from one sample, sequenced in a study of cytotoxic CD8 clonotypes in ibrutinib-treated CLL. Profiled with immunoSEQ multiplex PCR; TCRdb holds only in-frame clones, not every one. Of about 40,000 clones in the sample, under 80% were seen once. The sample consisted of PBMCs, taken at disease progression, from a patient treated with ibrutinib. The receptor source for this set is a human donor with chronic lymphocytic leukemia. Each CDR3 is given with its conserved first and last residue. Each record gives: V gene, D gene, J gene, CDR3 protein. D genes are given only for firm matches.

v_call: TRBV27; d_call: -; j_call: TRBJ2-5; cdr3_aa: CASSSSRMGGETQYF
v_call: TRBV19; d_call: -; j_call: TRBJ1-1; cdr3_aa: CASSMGQGRTEAFF
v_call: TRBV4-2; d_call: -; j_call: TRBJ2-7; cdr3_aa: CASSQDGRSYEQYF
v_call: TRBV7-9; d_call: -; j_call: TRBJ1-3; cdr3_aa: CASSLLSQGMRNTIYF
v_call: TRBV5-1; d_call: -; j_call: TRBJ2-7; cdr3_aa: CASSLAWDRVRAGVYEQYF
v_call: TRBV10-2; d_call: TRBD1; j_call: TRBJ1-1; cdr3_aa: CASRLNPGQGAEAFF
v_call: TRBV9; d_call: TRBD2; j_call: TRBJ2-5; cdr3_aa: CASSVDLAGGETQYF
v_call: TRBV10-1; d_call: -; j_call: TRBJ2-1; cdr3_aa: CASRAGGNNEQFF
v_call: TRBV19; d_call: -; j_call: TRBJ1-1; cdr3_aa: CASSIGVGRTEAFF
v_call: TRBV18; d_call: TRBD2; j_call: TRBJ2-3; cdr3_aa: CASSRGLAGATDTQYF
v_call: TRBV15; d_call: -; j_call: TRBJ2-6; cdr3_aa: CATSRDRGSGANVLTF
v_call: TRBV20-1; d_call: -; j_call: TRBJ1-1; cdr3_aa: CSAGNREGFF
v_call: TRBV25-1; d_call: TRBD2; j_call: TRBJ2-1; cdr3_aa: CASSPKRSGLAGVEQFF
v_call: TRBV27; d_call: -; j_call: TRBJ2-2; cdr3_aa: CASTSGSRGYPGELFF
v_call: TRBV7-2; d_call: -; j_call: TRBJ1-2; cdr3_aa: CASSLSRFNLDGYTF
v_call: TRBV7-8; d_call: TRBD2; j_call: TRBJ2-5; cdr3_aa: CASSSLAGGGETQYF
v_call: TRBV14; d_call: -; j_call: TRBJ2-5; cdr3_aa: CASSQDRTQYF
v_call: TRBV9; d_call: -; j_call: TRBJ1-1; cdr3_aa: CASSPPMSTMNTEAFF
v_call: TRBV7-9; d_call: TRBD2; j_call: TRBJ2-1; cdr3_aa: CASSIAGGRYNEQFF
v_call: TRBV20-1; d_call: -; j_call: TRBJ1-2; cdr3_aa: CSARDGGYTF
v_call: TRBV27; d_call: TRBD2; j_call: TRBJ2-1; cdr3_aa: CASGHREGEQFF
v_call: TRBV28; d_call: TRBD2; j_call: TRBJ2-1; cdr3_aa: CASSKGLAGDNEQFF
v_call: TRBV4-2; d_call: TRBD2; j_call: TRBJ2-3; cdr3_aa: CASSPIAGGGTDTQYF
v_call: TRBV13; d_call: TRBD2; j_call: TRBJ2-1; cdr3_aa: CASSMTSGESRDEQFF
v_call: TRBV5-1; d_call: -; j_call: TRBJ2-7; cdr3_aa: CASSLSQEYYEQYF
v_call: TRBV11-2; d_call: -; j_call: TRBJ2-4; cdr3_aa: CASSWGGVRLAKNIQYF
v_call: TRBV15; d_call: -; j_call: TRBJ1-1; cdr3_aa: CATSRDRQMTEAFF
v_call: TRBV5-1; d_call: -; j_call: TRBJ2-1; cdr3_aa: CASSLVGQQDEQFF
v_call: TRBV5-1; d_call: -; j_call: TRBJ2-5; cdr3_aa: CASSLGGVYQETQYF
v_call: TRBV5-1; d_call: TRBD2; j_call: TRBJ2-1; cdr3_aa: CASEPSPGRNNEQFF
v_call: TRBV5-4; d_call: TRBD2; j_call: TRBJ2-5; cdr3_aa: CASSLRGGQETQYF
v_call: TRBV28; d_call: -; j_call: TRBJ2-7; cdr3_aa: CASSLVTSRVISYEQYF
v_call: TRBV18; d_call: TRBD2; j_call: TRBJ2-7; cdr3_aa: CASSPVAGEGQYF
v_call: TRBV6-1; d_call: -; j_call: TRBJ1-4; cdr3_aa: CASLGGWEKLFF
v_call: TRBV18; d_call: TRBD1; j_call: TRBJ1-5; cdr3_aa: CASSRGQGRDQPQHF
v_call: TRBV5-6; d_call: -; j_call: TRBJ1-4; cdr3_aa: CASSRDRGVTNEKLFF
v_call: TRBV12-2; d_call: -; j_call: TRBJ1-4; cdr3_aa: CASRFKEQAPTNEKLFF
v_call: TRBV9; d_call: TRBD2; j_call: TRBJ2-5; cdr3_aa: CASSVGAGLRETQYF
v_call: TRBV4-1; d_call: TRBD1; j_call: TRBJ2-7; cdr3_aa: CASSGQGGVYEQYF
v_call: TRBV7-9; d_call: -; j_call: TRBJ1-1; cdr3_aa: CASSQQLNTEAFF
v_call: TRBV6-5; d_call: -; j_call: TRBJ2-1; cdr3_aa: CASSYVDRSIGEQFF
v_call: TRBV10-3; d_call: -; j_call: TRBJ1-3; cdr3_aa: CAIGNSGNTIYF
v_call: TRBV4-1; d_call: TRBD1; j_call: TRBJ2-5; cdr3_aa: CASSQGTGAWDQETQYF
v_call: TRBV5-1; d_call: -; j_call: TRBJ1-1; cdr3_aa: CASSVQGLDTEAFF
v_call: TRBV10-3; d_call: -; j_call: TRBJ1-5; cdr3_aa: CAIPGQTFCNQPQHF
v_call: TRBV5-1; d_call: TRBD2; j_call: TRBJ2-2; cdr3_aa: CASRGLAGTTNTGELFF
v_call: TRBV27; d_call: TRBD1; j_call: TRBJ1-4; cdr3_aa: CASSTPGTGGEKLFF
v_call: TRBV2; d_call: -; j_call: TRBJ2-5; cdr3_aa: CASNNPPRETQYF
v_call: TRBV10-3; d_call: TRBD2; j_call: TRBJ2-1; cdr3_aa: CAISESGPLAGAPNEQFF
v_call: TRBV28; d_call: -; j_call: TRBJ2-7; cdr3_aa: CASSLGPGTRSSYEQYF
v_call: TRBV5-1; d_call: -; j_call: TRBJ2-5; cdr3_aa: CASSSQGLQETQYF
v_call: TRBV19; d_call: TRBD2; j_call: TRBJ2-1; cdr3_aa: CASSTDSGGGYNEQFF
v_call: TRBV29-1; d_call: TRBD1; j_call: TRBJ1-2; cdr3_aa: CSVGDRGNYGYTF
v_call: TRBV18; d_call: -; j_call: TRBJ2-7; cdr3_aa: CASSQAGFYEQYF
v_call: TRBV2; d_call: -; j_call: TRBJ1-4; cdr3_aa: CASSLTPDSAFATNEKLFF
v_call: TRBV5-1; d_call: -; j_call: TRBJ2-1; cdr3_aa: CASSKDPAGEQFF
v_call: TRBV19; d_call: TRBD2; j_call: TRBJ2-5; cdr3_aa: CASRPTSGRETQYF
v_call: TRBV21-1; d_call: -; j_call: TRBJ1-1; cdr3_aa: CASSKPTYRANTEAFF
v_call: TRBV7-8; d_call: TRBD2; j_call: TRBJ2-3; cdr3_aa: CASGAGNERDTQYF
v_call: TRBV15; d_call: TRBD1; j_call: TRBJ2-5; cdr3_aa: CATRRDRGCAAVIVWQETQYF